A single sample is the source of the 3 T cell receptor beta chains below, sequenced in a study of T-cell memory formation after mild COVID-19. TCRdb re-derived calls from the 5' RACE reads in MiXCR, one entry per CDR3 protein. The sample lists about 400,000 distinct CDR3 sequences; roughly 15% were seen once. Sequences were obtained from PBMCs or a T cell subset sorted from them (not recorded which). The receptors shown here come from a young man who had mild COVID-19 (a few samples of this study predate the infection). Cell type and time point are not known.

This clonotype has only a few counts. V usage is TRBV18 and J usage is TRBJ1-1; unclear D gene. CDR3 size: 14 residues. Per germline, CDR1 KGHSH and CDR2 LQKENI. Trimming pared 6 bases from V and 1 base from J, leaving 12 bases between. As DNA, the CDR3 is TGTGCCAGCTCTCCGATGCTAGCGAACACTGAAGCTTTCTTT. Residues: CASSPMLANTEAFF. Supplemented by reference TRBV18 and TRBJ1-1, the full variable domain reads NAGVMQNPRHLVRRRGQEARLRCSPMKGHSHVYWYRQLPEEGLKFMVYLQKENIIDESGMPKERFSAEFPKEGPSILRIQQVVRGDSAAYFCASSPMLANTEAFFGQGTRLTVV.

V is TRBV6-1 and J is TRBJ2-4; D remains ambiguous. Germline CDR1 and CDR2: MNHNS and SASEGT. This CDR3 region has 14 residues. With 3 bases removed from V and 1 base from J, the gap between germline ends came to 7 bases. The CDR3: CASSERYAKNIQYF. The CDR3 bases are TGTGCCAGCAGTGAGAGGTACGCCAAAAACATTCAGTACTTC.

This clonotype has only a few counts. This chain connects TRBV7-2 to TRBJ1-2, with D maybe TRBD1 (5 bases). This CDR3 has 13 amino acids. V was pared by 4 bases and J by 8 bases, with 14 bases between. Germline values: CDR1 SGHTA, CDR2 FQGNSA. This chain's CDR3 is CASSSEGLGGYTF. The DNA of the CDR3 is TGTGCCAGCAGCTCGGAGGGGCTCGGGGGCTACACCTTC.